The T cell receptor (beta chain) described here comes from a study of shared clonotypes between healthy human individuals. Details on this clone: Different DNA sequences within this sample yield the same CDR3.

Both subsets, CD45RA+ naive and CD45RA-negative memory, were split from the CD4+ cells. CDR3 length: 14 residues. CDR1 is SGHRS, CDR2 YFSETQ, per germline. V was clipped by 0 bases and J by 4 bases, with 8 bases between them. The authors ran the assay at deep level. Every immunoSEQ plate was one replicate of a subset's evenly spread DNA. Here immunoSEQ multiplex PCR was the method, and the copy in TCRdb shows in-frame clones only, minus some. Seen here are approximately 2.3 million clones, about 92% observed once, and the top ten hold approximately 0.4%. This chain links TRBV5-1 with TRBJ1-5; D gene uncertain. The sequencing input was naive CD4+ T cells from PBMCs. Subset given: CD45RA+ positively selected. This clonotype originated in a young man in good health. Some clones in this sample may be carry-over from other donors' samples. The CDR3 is CASSLEGGNQPQHF. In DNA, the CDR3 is TGCGCCAGCAGCTTGGAGGGCGGAAATCAGCCCCAGCATTTT. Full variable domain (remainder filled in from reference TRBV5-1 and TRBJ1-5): KAGVTQTPRYLIKTRGQQVTLSCSPISGHRSVSWYQQTPGQGLQFLFEYFSETQRNKGNFPGRFSGRQFSNSRSEMNVSTLELGDSALYLCASSLEGGNQPQHFGDGTRLSIL.